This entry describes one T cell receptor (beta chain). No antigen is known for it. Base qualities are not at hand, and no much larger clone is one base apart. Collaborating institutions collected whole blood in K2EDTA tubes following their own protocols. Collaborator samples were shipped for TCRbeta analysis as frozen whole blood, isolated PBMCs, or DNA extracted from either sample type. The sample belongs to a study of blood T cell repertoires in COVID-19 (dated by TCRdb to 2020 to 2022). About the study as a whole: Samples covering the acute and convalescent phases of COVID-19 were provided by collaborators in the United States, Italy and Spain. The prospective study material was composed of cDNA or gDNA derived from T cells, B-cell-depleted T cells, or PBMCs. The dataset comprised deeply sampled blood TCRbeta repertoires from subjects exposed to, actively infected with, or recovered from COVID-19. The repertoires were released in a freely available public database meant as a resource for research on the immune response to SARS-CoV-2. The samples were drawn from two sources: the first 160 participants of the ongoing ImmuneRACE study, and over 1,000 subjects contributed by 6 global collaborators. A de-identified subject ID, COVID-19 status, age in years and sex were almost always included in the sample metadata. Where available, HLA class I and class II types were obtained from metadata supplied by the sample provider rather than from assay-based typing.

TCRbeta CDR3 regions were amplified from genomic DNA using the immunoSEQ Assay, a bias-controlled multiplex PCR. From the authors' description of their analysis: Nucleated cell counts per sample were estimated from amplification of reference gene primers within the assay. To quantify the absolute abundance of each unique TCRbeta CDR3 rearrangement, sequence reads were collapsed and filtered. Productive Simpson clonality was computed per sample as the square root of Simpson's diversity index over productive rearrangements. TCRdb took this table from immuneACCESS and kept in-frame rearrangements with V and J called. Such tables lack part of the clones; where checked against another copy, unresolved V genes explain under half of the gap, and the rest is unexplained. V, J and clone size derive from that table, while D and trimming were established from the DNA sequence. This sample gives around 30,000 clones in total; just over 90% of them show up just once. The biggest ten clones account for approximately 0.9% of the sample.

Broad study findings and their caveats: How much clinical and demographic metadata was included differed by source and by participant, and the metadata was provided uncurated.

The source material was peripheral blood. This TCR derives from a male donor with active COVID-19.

This receptor has the CDR3 CASSSLSYEQYF. Read as DNA, the sequence is TGTGCCAGCAGCTCCTTATCCTACGAGCAGTACTTC. The rearranged segments are TRBV7-9 and TRBJ2-7; too little of a D gene remains to name it. The germline V gene (reference sequence) sets CDR1 to SEHNR and CDR2 to FQNEAQ. The CDR3 spans 12 residues, from the cysteine through the phenylalanine. The read is trimmed to its CDR3 DNA, 36 bases read in frame from base 1. V is shortened by 4 bases, J by 1 base, and the region joining them spans 5 bases.